This note documents a single T cell receptor (beta chain) sequence. The sort gate was single viable CD3+CD4+CD8-CD45RO+ cells for memory CD4+ T cells. Serum IgG to CMV pp150, pp28, p38 and p52 defined serostatus. This sample stems from a study of memory CD4+ T cells and cytomegalovirus serostatus. The CDR3 is 16 residues long. V lost 2 bases, J lost 0 bases, and 2 bases stayed unmatched. Germline V gives CDR1 MNHEY, CDR2 SVGAGI. Profiling relied on immunoSEQ multiplex PCR, and the TCRdb table lists in-frame clones only, not all of them. The data hold 80,000 to 100,000 clones, with about 80% observed a single time.

The sample taken for sequencing was memory CD4+ T cells from blood. The chain has TRBV6-5 and TRBJ2-7; the match to TRBD1 covers 12 bases. This receptor was obtained from an adult in good health and CMV-seropositive. CDR3 amino acids: CASSYTGQGASYEQYF. The DNA of the CDR3 is TGTGCCAGCAGTTACACGGGACAGGGGGCCTCCTACGAGCAGTACTTC.